This TCR beta chain was captured by sequencing in a study of T cell responses to AZD1222 COVID-19 vaccine. The study, taken as a whole, reports: Mostly white British, mostly female donors; authors suggested clonal diversity may be underestimated. Unmutated regions of variants are reportedly targeted by nearly half of spike-specific TCRs.

The data were produced by immunoSEQ multiplex PCR, yet TCRdb's version contains in-frame clones alone and is incomplete. In the table there are 140,000 to 150,000 clones, 90% to 95% of which are singletons. Trimming removed 0 bases from V and 8 bases from J, with 14 bases in between. Germline V gene data show CDR1 as SGHRS and CDR2 as YFSETQ. The CDR3 is 15 residues long. Turning to this clone: The target antigen is unknown.

V and J are TRBV5-1 and TRBJ1-4; tentatively, D is TRBD1 (6 bases). The source is an adult who had recovered from COVID-19. The starting material was peripheral blood, obtained after recovery from COVID-19. CDR3 sequence: CASSLAAGVKEKLFF. CDR3 DNA: TGCGCCAGCAGCTTGGCAGCAGGGGTCAAGGAAAAACTGTTTTTT. The full variable domain, in which reference TRBV5-1 and TRBJ1-4 provide the parts outside the CDR3, is KAGVTQTPRYLIKTRGQQVTLSCSPISGHRSVSWYQQTPGQGLQFLFEYFSETQRNKGNFPGRFSGRQFSNSRSEMNVSTLELGDSALYLCASSLAAGVKEKLFFGSGTQLSVL.